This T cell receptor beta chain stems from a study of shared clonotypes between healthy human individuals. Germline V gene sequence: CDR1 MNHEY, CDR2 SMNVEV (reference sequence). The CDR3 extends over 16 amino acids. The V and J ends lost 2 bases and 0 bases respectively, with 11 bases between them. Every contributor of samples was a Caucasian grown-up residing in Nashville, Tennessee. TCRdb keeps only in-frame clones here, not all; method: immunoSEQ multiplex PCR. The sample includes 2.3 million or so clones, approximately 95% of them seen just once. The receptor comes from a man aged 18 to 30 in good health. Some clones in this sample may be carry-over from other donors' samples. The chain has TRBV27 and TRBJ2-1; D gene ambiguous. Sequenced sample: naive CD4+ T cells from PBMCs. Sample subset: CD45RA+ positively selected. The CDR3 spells CASSLILASSYNEQFF. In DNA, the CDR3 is TGTGCCAGCAGTTTAATCCTCGCGAGCTCCTACAATGAGCAGTTCTTC.